This T cell receptor beta chain was captured by sequencing in a study of shared clonotypes between healthy human individuals. Study findings and constraints: The donor pool, a small one, limited the genetic and exposure-history diversity represented.

With regard to this clone: The target antigen is unknown. Other DNA sequences in the sample encode the same CDR3.

The donor cohort consisted entirely of Caucasian adults residing in Nashville, Tennessee. At deep level, the assay was performed. The repertoire was sequenced with immunoSEQ multiplex PCR; TCRdb's copy has only in-frame clones and lacks some. The sample lists about 1.5 million clones, around 98% occurring once. The CDR3 has 13 residues. Germline V gene lookup returns CDR1 LGHNT and CDR2 FRNRAP. V lost 3 bases and J 1 base, leaving 1 base between the germline ends. This chain links TRBV12-5 with TRBJ2-6; no clear D gene. Sequenced sample: naive CD4+ T cells sorted from blood. Documented subset: CD45RA+ positively selected. This sequence originates from a man aged 30 to 39 in good health. The CDR3 protein is CASGFSGANVLTF. CDR3 in DNA: TGTGCTAGTGGTTTTTCTGGGGCCAACGTCCTGACTTTC.